This entry concerns a single T cell receptor beta chain. Its antigen is as yet unknown. The time point was: patch test 3, about 24 weeks after DPC sensitization. Treatment: therapeutic diphenylcyclopropenone sensitization with weekly scalp DPC. The sample comes from a study of human T cells and chemical hapten exposure. Overall study context: Upper-back patch tests with 0.01% DPC were read at 6 days.

Findings and limits, study-wide: Higher patch test scores went with higher counts of PT1 expanded TCRs.

This CDR3 region has 16 residues. Germline CDR1 MDHEN, CDR2 SYDVKM. V shed 4 bases and J 4 bases; nucleotides not matched to a gene: 5. TCRdb ran MiXCR on the RACE reads and lists one entry per CDR3 protein. The sample carries roughly 100,000 distinct CDR3 sequences, under 35% recorded once. V and J are TRBV28 and TRBJ2-1; 12 positions agree with TRBD2. This receptor was identified in a middle-aged man with alopecia areata. Some clones in this sample may be carry-over from other donors' samples. The starting material was whole blood, obtained in connection with sensitization to the hapten diphenylcyclopropenone (DPC). The CDR3: CASSSSLAGGYNEQFF. The CDR3 DNA is TGTGCCAGCAGTTCCTCTCTAGCGGGAGGGTACAATGAGCAGTTCTTC.